This paragraph covers one T cell receptor (beta chain) sequence. This sample is part of a study of blood T cell repertoires in COVID-19. As processed by the authors: It was from reference gene primer amplification that nucleated cell counts were estimated. The protocol was immunoSEQ multiplex PCR, while the TCRdb copy is restricted to in-frame clones and leaves out a portion. V, J and clone size reflect that table, while D and trimming were determined from the DNA. The table records roughly 360,000 clones, about 90% of them present only once. Everyone who took part was roughly 18 to 90 years old, and they came from about two dozen US areas. Cohort allocation depended upon clinical history that participants reported. Donors in Cohort 3 counted as recovered after two negative PCRs, clearance, or symptom resolution. Germline-derived CDR1 and CDR2 are SGDLS and YYNGEE. Trimming pared 4 bases from V and 3 bases from J, leaving 14 bases between. There are 15 residues in the CDR3.

The chain employs TRBV9 and TRBJ1-5, with D perhaps matching TRBD1 (5 bases). This receptor was obtained from a man under 40 who had recovered from COVID-19. The sequencing sample was made of PBMCs or T cells enriched from blood (not recorded which). This CDR3 is CASSPGGGANQPQHF. CDR3 coding DNA: TGTGCCAGCAGCCCCGGGGGAGGTGCCAATCAGCCCCAGCATTTT.